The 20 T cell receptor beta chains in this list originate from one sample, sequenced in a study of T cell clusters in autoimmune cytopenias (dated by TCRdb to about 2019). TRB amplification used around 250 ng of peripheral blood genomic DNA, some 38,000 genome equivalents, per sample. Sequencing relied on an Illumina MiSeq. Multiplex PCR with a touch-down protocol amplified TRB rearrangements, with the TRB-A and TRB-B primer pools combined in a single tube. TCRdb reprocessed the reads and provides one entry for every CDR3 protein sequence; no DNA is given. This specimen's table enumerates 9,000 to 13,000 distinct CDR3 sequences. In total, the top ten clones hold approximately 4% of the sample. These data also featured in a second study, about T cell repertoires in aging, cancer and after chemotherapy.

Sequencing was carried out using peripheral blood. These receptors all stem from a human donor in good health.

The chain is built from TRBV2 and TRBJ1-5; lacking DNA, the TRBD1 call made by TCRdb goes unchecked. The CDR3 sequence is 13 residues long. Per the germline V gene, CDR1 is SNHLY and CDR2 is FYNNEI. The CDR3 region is CASRGEHNQPQHF.

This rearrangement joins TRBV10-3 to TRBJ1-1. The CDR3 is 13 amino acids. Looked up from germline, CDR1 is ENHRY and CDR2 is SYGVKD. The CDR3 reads CAISKEGNTEAFF.

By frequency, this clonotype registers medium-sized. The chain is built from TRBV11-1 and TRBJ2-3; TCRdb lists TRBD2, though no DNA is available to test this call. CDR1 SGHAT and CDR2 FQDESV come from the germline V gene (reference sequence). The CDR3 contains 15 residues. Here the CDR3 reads CASSLIGWGTDTQYF. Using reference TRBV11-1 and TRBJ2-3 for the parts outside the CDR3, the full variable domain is EAEVAQSPRYKITEKSQAVAFWCDPISGHATLYWYRQILGQGPELLVQFQDESVVDDSQLPKDRFSAERLKGVDSTLKIQPAELGDSAMYLCASSLIGWGTDTQYFGPGTRLTVL.

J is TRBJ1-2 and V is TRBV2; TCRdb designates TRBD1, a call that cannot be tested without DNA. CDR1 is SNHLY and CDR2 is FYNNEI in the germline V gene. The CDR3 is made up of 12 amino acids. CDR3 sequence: CASSIPPESYTF.

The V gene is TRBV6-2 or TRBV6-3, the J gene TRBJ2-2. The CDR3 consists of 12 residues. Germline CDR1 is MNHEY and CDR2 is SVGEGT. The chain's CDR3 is CASRVSTGELFF.

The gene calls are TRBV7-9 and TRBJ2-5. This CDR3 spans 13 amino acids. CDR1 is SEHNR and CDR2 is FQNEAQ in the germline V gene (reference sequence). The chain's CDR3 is CASSLKAGETQYF.

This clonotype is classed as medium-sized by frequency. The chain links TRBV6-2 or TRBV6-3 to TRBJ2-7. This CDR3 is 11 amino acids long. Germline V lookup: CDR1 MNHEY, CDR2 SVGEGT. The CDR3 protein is CASSPAYEQYF.

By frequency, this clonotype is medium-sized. CDR3 sequence reads: CASSYSRDVTQYF. The chain joins TRBV6-5 to TRBJ2-5. Germline CDR1 reads MNHEY; CDR2 reads SVGAGI. The CDR3 spans 13 residues.

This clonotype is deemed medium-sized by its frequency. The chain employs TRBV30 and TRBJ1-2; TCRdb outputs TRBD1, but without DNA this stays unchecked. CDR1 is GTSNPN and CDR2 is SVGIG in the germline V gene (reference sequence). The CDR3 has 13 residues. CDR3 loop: CAWSPLTYYGYTF.

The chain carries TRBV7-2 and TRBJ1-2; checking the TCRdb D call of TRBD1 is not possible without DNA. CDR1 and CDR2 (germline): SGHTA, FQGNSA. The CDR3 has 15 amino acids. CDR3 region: CASSSGDTWGYGYTF.

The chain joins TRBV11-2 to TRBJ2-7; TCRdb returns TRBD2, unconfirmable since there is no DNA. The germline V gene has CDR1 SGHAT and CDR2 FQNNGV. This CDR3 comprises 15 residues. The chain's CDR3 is CASSLARGGAYEQYF.

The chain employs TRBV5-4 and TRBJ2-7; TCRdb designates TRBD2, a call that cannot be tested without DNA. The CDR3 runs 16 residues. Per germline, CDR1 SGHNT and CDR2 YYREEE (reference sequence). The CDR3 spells CASSSLAGGRPYEQYF.

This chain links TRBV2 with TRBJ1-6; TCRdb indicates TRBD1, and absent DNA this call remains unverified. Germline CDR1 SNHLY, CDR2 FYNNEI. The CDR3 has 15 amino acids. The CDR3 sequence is CASSEETGAQSPLHF.

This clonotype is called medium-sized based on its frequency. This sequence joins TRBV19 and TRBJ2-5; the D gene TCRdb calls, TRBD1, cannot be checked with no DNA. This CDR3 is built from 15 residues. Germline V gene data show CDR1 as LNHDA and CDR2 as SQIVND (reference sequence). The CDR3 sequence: CASSPQGAVQETQYF.

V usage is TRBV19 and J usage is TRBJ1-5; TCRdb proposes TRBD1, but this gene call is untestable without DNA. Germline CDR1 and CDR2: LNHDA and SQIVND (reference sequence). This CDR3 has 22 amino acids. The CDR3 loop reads CASSIGDRGSRALKPSNQPQHF. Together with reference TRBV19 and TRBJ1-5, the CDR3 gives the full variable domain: DGGITQSPKYLFRKEGQNVTLSCEQNLNHDAMYWYRQDPGQGLRLIYYSQIVNDFQKGDIAEGYSVSREKKESFPLTVTSAQKNPTAFYLCASSIGDRGSRALKPSNQPQHFGDGTRLSIL.

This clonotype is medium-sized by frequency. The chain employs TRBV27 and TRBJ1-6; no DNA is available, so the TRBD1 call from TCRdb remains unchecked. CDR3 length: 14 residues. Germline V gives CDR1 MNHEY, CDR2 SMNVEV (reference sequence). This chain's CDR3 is CASNKQGADSPLHF.

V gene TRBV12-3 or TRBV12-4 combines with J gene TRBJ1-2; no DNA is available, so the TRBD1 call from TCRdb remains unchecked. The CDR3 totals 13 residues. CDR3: CASSRQGFSGYTF.

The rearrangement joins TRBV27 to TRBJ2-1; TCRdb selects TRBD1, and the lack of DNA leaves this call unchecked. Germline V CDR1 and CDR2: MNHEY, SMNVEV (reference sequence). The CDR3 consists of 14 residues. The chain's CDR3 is CASNTGGSYNEQFF.

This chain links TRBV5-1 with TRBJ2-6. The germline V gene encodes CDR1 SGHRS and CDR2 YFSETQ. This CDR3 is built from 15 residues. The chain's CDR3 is CASSSAFSGANVLTF.

The CDR3 sequence is CASSDSSGFANTGELFF. This chain links TRBV6-4 with TRBJ2-2. CDR1 MRHNA and CDR2 SNTAGT come from the germline V gene. The CDR3 has 17 amino acids.